Listed here are 28 T cell receptor beta chains from one sample, sequenced in a study of early T cells in non-severe SARS-CoV-2 infection. One entry per CDR3 protein results from TCRdb running MiXCR on the 5' RACE reads. The table records tens of thousands of distinct CDR3 sequences, around 10% of them present only once. This specimen was whole blood, taken at baseline. These receptor sequences come from an adult who was a healthcare worker with PCR-confirmed SARS-CoV-2 infection or an uninfected control (not recorded which).

This clonotype occurred a few times. The chain carries TRBV15 and TRBJ1-5; 7 bases are a match to TRBD1. This CDR3 has 15 amino acids. Germline CDR1 is LNHNV and CDR2 is YYDKDF (reference sequence). V trimming: 0 bases; J trimming: 3 bases; junction bases outside the gene matches: 2. In DNA form, the CDR3 reads TGTGCCACCAGCAGAGAAGGGGGCAACAATCAGCCCCAGCATTTT. This translates into CATSREGGNNQPQHF. Together with reference TRBV15 and TRBJ1-5, the CDR3 gives the full variable domain: DAMVIQNPRYQVTQFGKPVTLSCSQTLNHNVMYWYQQKSSQAPKLLFHYYDKDFNNEADTPDNFQSRRPNTSFCFLDIRSPGLGDTAMYLCATSREGGNNQPQHFGDGTRLSIL.

This clonotype occurred once. This chain links TRBV6-5 with TRBJ1-1; no firm D call. Germline values: CDR1 MNHEY, CDR2 SVGAGI. This CDR3 region has 13 residues. With 7 bases removed from V and 5 bases from J, the gap between germline ends came to 14 bases. The DNA for the CDR3 is TGTGCCAGCACGGCTGACTCGAGGACTGAAGCTTTCTTT. This sequence encodes CASTADSRTEAFF.

The chain uses TRBV20-1 and TRBJ2-3; D is unresolved. Trimming pared 5 bases from V and 3 bases from J, leaving 12 bases between. Germline V gene lookup returns CDR1 DFQATT and CDR2 SNEGSKA (reference sequence). The CDR3 length is 13 residues. The CDR3 is CSAESLETDTQYF. The DNA of the CDR3 is TGCAGTGCTGAATCCCTGGAAACAGATACGCAGTATTTT.

The V and J genes are TRBV10-2 and TRBJ2-2; D is unclear. Germline-derived CDR1 and CDR2 are WSHSY and SAAADI. This CDR3 has 14 amino acids. Trimming left V 0 bases short and J 4 bases short, with 6 bases between. The CDR3: CASSESASTGELFF. CDR3 DNA sequence: TGCGCCAGCAGTGAGTCGGCCTCCACCGGGGAGCTGTTTTTT.

The sample holds a few counts of this clonotype. This chain joins TRBV6-2 or TRBV6-3 and TRBJ2-7; a possible D gene is TRBD1 (5 bases). The CDR3 is 12 amino acids. Germline loops: CDR1 MNHEY, CDR2 SVGEGT. V lost 7 bases to trimming and J lost 3 bases, with 10 bases between them. Written as DNA, the CDR3 is TGTGCCAGCACGGACACCTACTACGAGCAGTACTTC. Translating gives CASTDTYYEQYF.

This clonotype was seen ten or more times. The chain carries TRBV7-9 and TRBJ2-7, with D possibly being TRBD1 (6 bases). Germline values: CDR1 SEHNR, CDR2 FQNEAQ (reference sequence). V dropped 6 bases and J dropped 3 bases, with 12 bases sitting between them. The CDR3 consists of 13 residues. The DNA of the CDR3 is TGTGCCAGCAGATCAGACAGGTACTACGAGCAGTACTTC. This gives the protein CASRSDRYYEQYF. The whole variable domain, filled in from reference TRBV7-9 and TRBJ2-7, reads DTGVSQNPRHKITKRGQNVTFRCDPISEHNRLYWYRQTLGQGPEFLTYFQNEAQLEKSRLLSDRFSAERPKGSFSTLEIQRTEQGDSAMYLCASRSDRYYEQYFGPGTRLTVT.

The CDR3 is CASSYTTGLLGEQYF. In DNA form, the CDR3 reads TGTGCCAGCAGTTACACGACAGGCCTTTTGGGGGAGCAGTACTTC. V usage is TRBV6-5 and J usage is TRBJ2-7; perhaps TRBD1 as D (6 bases). The germline CDR1 and CDR2 sequences are MNHEY and SVGAGI. CDR3 length: 15 residues. The V gene lost 2 bases and the J gene lost 7 bases, with 18 bases spanning the gap.

The chain couples TRBV20-1 to TRBJ1-4, with 8 bases matching TRBD1. The J segment lost 4 bases and the V segment lost 3 bases, leaving 7 bases of the junction unmatched. Germline values: CDR1 DFQATT, CDR2 SNEGSKA (reference sequence). There are 15 residues in the CDR3. The CDR3 loop reads CSASPLTGGNEKLFF. For the CDR3, the DNA is TGCAGTGCTAGCCCCCTTACAGGGGGTAATGAAAAACTGTTTTTT.

This clonotype was observed a handful of times. Here the CDR3 reads CASSPRTSGGYTGELFF. The CDR3 bases are TGTGCCAGCAGCCCAAGGACTAGCGGGGGATACACCGGGGAGCTGTTTTTT. This rearrangement joins TRBV9 to TRBJ2-2; 13 nucleotides line up with TRBD2. CDR1 is SGDLS and CDR2 is YYNGEE in the germline V gene. The CDR3 consists of 17 residues. The ends lost 4 bases at V and 3 bases at J; junction bases unmatched: 6.

Ten or more counts support this clonotype. The rearrangement links TRBV19 to TRBJ2-2; D gene unclear. V lost 7 bases and J 0 bases, leaving 15 bases between the germline ends. Germline V gene data show CDR1 as LNHDA and CDR2 as SQIVND (reference sequence). The CDR3 is made up of 16 amino acids. The DNA for the CDR3 is TGTGCCAGTATCTCACTCAGGACCCCGAACACCGGGGAGCTGTTTTTT. Protein: CASISLRTPNTGELFF.

This clonotype was picked up many times. V usage is TRBV7-2 and J usage is TRBJ2-5; D not resolved. CDR1 and CDR2 (germline): SGHTA, FQGNSA. The CDR3 consists of 14 residues. Between the trimmed V and J ends, which lost 3 bases and 8 bases, there was a span of 16 bases. The DNA of the CDR3 is TGTGCCAGCAGCTTTCCGGCGGCAGTCCTTACCCAGTACTTC. Encoded protein: CASSFPAAVLTQYF.

J is TRBJ2-7 and V is TRBV21-1; TRBD1, the D gene given by the table, was not confirmed from the DNA. TRBV21-1 is labeled a pseudogene. This CDR3 contains 17 residues. This CDR3 is CASSARVNQGGPYEQYF. The DNA for the CDR3 is TGTGCCAGCAGCGCAAGGGTAAATCAGGGGGGCCCCTACGAGCAGTACTTC.

This clonotype came up many times. V usage is TRBV12-5 and J usage is TRBJ2-2; D unresolved. CDR1 is LGHNT, CDR2 FRNRAP, per germline. Trimming stripped 7 bases from V and 6 bases from J, with 12 bases between. The CDR3 has 13 residues. In DNA form, the CDR3 reads TGTGCTAGTGCCTGGGTATCATCCGGGGAGCTGTTTTTT. Protein sequence: CASAWVSSGELFF.

There are many counts of this clonotype. The CDR3 nucleotides are TGTGCCAGCATTGGGTCCGGGACAGAAAATTCACCCCTCCACTTT. This codes for CASIGSGTENSPLHF. The V call is TRBV6-2 or TRBV6-3, the J call TRBJ1-6; 7 bases line up with TRBD1. Unmatched junction bases numbered 10, after V lost 7 bases and J lost 7 bases. The length of the CDR3 is 15 residues. Germline V lookup: CDR1 MNHEY, CDR2 SVGEGT.

The chain recombines TRBV5-1 with TRBJ1-1; D uncertain. Germline CDR1 and CDR2: SGHRS and YFSETQ. The CDR3 totals 11 residues. V lost 6 bases and J lost 1, with 4 bases in between. CDR3 sequence reads: CASKGNTEAFF. The CDR3 DNA reads TGCGCCAGCAAGGGGAACACTGAAGCTTTCTTT.

This sequence joins TRBV20-1 and TRBJ2-1, with 7 bases lining up with TRBD2. From germline, CDR1 is DFQATT and CDR2 SNEGSKA (reference sequence). CDR3 length equals 11 residues. The J segment lost 8 bases and the V segment lost 4 bases, leaving 2 bases of the junction unmatched. The CDR3 region is CSATRGDEQFF. The CDR3 region has the DNA TGCAGTGCTACTCGGGGGGATGAGCAGTTCTTC.

There are many counts of this clonotype. J is TRBJ2-1 and V is TRBV2; tentatively, D is TRBD2 (7 bases). The V gene lost 7 bases and the J gene lost 7 bases, with 20 bases spanning the gap. The CDR3 is 15 residues long. Germline V gene sequence: CDR1 SNHLY, CDR2 FYNNEI. DNA of the CDR3: TGTGCCAGCACCCTACTTAGGGGGGGAAGGAATGAGCAGTTCTTC. Amino acid sequence: CASTLLRGGRNEQFF.

This clonotype came up a few times. The chain carries TRBV7-9 and TRBJ2-3; D is ambiguous. Germline CDR1 reads SEHNR; CDR2 reads FQNEAQ (reference sequence). The V end lost 5 bases, the J end lost 6 bases, and 9 bases lay between the germline ends. CDR3 length: 12 amino acids. In DNA form, the CDR3 reads TGTGCCAGCAGCGCGAAGGTTGATACGCAGTATTTT. Translated: CASSAKVDTQYF.

The rearrangement links TRBV19 to TRBJ2-3, with 7 bases matching TRBD1. The ends lost 6 bases at V and 4 bases at J; junction bases unmatched: 10. Germline-derived CDR1 and CDR2 are LNHDA and SQIVND (reference sequence). The CDR3 runs 15 residues. The CDR3 nucleotides are TGTGCCAGTAGAGAAAACAGGGGTGCGCCAGATACGCAGTATTTT. Its translation: CASRENRGAPDTQYF.

The chain carries TRBV12-3 or TRBV12-4 and TRBJ2-7, with 8 bases that match TRBD2. After removal of 7 bases from V and 3 bases from J, the junction contained 5 bases not matched to a gene. The CDR3 consists of 13 residues. Here the CDR3 DNA reads TGTGCCAGCAAACCGGGACTAGTCTACGAGCAGTACTTC. Translated, it gives CASKPGLVYEQYF.

This clonotype was observed a few times. This chain connects TRBV12-3 or TRBV12-4 to TRBJ1-1, with a weak D call TRBD1 (5 bases). V gave up 3 bases and J gave up 5 bases, with 10 bases separating them. This CDR3 has 13 residues. DNA for the CDR3: TGTGCCAGCAGTTTCTCAGGGCTTACTGAAGCTTTCTTT. Translated, it gives CASSFSGLTEAFF.

This clonotype was observed at least ten times. The rearrangement links TRBV5-4 to TRBJ2-7, with a possible D match to TRBD1 (5 bases). Germline V gene data show CDR1 as SGHNT and CDR2 as YYREEE (reference sequence). The CDR3 length is 15 residues. V lost 4 bases and J 3 bases, leaving 17 bases between the germline ends. CDR3 residues: CASSPSTDRHYEQYF. CDR3 sequence (DNA): TGTGCCAGCAGCCCGTCGACAGACCGGCACTACGAGCAGTACTTC.

This chain uses TRBV5-1 with TRBJ1-4; 7 nucleotides match TRBD1. The CDR3 totals 13 residues. J lost 4 bases, V lost 7 bases, and 4 bases had no gene match. Germline CDR1 reads SGHRS; CDR2 reads YFSETQ. The CDR3 coding sequence is TGCGCCAGCTCGGGACAGAGTAATGAAAAACTGTTTTTT. It encodes CASSGQSNEKLFF.

This clonotype was seen ten or more times. J is TRBJ2-2 and V is TRBV7-2, with TRBD2 identical over 10 bases. The CDR3 consists of 18 residues. Germline V gene sequence: CDR1 SGHTA, CDR2 FQGNSA. V was pared by 5 bases and J by 0 bases, with 9 bases of the junction left unmatched. The CDR3 region is CASSPALAGAANTGELFF. The CDR3 DNA is TGTGCCAGCAGCCCCGCCCTAGCGGGGGCCGCGAACACCGGGGAGCTGTTTTTT.

The rearrangement links TRBV4-3 to TRBJ1-4; no firm D call. The CDR3 contains 15 residues. V lost 0 bases, J lost 3 bases, and 8 bases lay in between. Germline V gene sequence: CDR1 LGHNA, CDR2 YSLEER. CDR3 protein: CASSQEYSANEKLFF. DNA for the CDR3: TGCGCCAGCAGCCAAGAGTACAGTGCTAATGAAAAACTGTTTTTT.

The sample holds many counts of this clonotype. This CDR3 reads CASSGTGTNSYEQYF. The CDR3 bases are TGTGCCAGCAGCGGGACCGGGACGAACTCCTACGAGCAGTACTTC. The chain couples TRBV3-1 to TRBJ2-7; D tentatively reads TRBD1 or TRBD2 (5 bases each). Germline loops: CDR1 LGHDT, CDR2 YNNKEL (reference sequence). The length of the CDR3 is 15 residues. Trimming took off 5 bases at V and 0 bases at J, with 14 bases between the two ends.

This chain uses TRBV20-1 with TRBJ2-6; D is unresolved. With 3 bases removed from V and 6 bases from J, the gap between germline ends came to 6 bases. This CDR3 is 12 amino acids long. Germline-derived CDR1 and CDR2 are DFQATT and SNEGSKA (reference sequence). As DNA, the CDR3 is TGCAGTGCTAGGGCGGCGGCCAACGTCCTGACTTTC. Translation gives CSARAAANVLTF.

The chain joins TRBV7-9 to TRBJ2-1; the D gene is possibly TRBD2 (5 bases). Germline V lookup: CDR1 SEHNR, CDR2 FQNEAQ (reference sequence). Trimming removed 4 bases from V and 13 bases from J, with 8 bases in between. There are 10 residues in the CDR3. In nucleotides, the CDR3 is TGTGCCAGCAGCTCGAGGGTTCAGTTCTTC. Translating it yields CASSSRVQFF. The full variable domain, in which reference TRBV7-9 and TRBJ2-1 provide the parts outside the CDR3, is DTGVSQNPRHKITKRGQNVTFRCDPISEHNRLYWYRQTLGQGPEFLTYFQNEAQLEKSRLLSDRFSAERPKGSFSTLEIQRTEQGDSAMYLCASSSRVQFFGPGTRLTVL.